The next 8 T cell receptor beta chains were all read from a single sample in a study of T-cell memory formation after mild COVID-19. TCRdb itself ran the 5' RACE reads through MiXCR, one entry per CDR3 protein. The sample has roughly 500,000 distinct CDR3 sequences, about a fifth seen once. Sequencing was performed on PBMCs or a T cell subset sorted from them (not recorded which). The receptors were sampled from an adult woman who had mild COVID-19 (a few samples of this study predate the infection). Cell type and time point are not known.

Only one count was recorded for this clonotype. Since a much larger clone is just one base distant, this may be a read error. J is TRBJ1-1 and V is TRBV12-3 or TRBV12-4; D ambiguous. The CDR3 extends over 13 amino acids. CDR3 bases: TGTGCCAGCAGTTTTACGACGAACACTGAAGCTTTATTT. Translation: CASSFTTNTEALF.

The V call is TRBV11-2, the J call TRBJ2-1; 11 nucleotides align to TRBD2. The CDR3 runs 15 residues. Germline loops: CDR1 SGHAT, CDR2 FQNNGV. The V and J ends lost 7 bases and 13 bases, in that order; junction bases with no gene match: 15. CDR3 nucleotide sequence: TGTGCCAGCACTCGGGCGGGACTAGCGGAAACGCACCAGTTCTTC. It yields the protein CASTRAGLAETHQFF.

This clonotype turned up a few times. The J gene is TRBJ1-1, the V gene TRBV7-9; D remains ambiguous. Deletions cut 0 bases from V and 2 bases from J, with 7 bases between. CDR3 size: 14 residues. The germline CDR1 and CDR2 sequences are SEHNR and FQNEAQ (reference sequence). The CDR3 sequence is CASSLASSNTEAFF. The CDR3 coding sequence is TGTGCCAGCAGCTTAGCTTCCAGCAACACTGAAGCTTTCTTT.

The chain carries TRBV9 and TRBJ2-3, with D possibly being TRBD2 (6 bases). CDR3 length: 16 amino acids. V shed 4 bases and J shed 1 base, with 16 bases lying between them. From germline, CDR1 is SGDLS and CDR2 YYNGEE. DNA for the CDR3: TGTGCCAGCAGCCCCCCTGGAGGGCTTCGCACAGATACGCAGTATTTT. This translates into CASSPPGGLRTDTQYF. The whole variable domain, remainder taken from reference TRBV9 and TRBJ2-3, is DSGVTQTPKHLITATGQRVTLRCSPRSGDLSVYWYQQSLDQGLQFLIQYYNGEERAKGNILERFSAQQFPDLHSELNLSSLELGDSALYFCASSPPGGLRTDTQYFGPGTRLTVL.

The gene calls are TRBV4-1 and TRBJ1-3; D remains unclear. The CDR3 loop spans 15 amino acids. Germline lookup yields CDR1 MGHRA and CDR2 YSYEKL. V dropped 2 bases and J dropped 0 bases, with 8 bases sitting between them. The CDR3 is CASSQSPFSGNTIYF. CDR3 in DNA: TGCGCCAGCAGCCAATCTCCCTTCTCTGGAAACACCATATATTTT.

Only a few counts were recorded for this clonotype. V gene TRBV4-1 combines with J gene TRBJ2-3; possibly TRBD2 for D (6 bases). V was shortened by 0 bases and J by 5 bases, with 15 bases between the two germline ends. The CDR3 sequence is 16 residues long. CDR1 is MGHRA, CDR2 YSYEKL, per germline. The CDR3 loop reads CASSQDGPSVGDTQYF. The CDR3 nucleotides read TGCGCCAGCAGCCAAGATGGGCCTAGCGTTGGAGATACGCAGTATTTT.

In the case of this clonotype: At one end, the junction sequence differs from germline, possibly due to a read error. The chain combines TRBV27 with TRBJ1-5; tentative D call: TRBD1 (6 bases). The CDR3 totals 15 residues. CDR1 MNHEY and CDR2 SMNVEV come from the germline V gene (reference sequence). CDR3: CAISRGGRGGQPQHF. In DNA, the CDR3 is TGTGCCATCAGTCGAGGGGGTCGAGGAGGTCAGCCCCAGCATTTT.

This chain links TRBV7-9 with TRBJ1-5; the D is unclear. V was shortened by 5 bases and J by 4 bases, with 9 bases between the two germline ends. The CDR3 is 13 residues long. The germline V gene encodes CDR1 SEHNR and CDR2 FQNEAQ (reference sequence). The CDR3 spells CASSRGKNQPQHF. The CDR3 bases are TGTGCCAGCAGCCGGGGTAAAAATCAGCCCCAGCATTTT.